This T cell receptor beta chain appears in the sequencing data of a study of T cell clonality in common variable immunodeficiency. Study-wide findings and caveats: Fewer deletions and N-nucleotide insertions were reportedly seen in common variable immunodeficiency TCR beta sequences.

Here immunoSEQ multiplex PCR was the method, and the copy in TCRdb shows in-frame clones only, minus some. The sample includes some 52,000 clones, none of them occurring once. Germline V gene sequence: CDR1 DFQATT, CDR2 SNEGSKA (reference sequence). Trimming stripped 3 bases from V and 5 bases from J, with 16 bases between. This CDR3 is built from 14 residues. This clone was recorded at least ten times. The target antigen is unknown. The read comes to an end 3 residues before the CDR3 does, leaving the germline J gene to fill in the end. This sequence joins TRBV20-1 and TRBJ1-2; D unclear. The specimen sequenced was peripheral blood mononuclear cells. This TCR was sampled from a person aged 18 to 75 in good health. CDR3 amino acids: CSASGGLSGYGYTF. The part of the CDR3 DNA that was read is TGCAGTGCTAGCGGCGGCCTTAGTGGATATGGC.